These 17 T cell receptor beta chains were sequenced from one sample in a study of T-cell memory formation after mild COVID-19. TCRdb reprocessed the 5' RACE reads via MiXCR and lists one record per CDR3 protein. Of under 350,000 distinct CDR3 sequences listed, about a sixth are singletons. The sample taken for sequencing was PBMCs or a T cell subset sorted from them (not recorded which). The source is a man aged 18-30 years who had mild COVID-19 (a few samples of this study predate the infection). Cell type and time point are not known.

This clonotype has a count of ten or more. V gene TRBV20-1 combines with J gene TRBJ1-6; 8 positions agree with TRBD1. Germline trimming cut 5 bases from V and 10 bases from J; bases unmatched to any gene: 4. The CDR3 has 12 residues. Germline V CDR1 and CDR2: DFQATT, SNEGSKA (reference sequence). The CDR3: CSARQGISPLHF. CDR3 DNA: TGCAGTGCTCGACAGGGGATCTCACCCCTCCACTTT.

CDR3 DNA sequence: TGCGCCAGCAGCTCGGGACAGGGGGACAATGAGCAGTTCTTC. Protein product: CASSSGQGDNEQFF. V gene TRBV5-1 combines with J gene TRBJ2-1; 11 bases fit TRBD1. V lost 3 bases, J lost 5 bases, and 1 base stayed unmatched. The CDR3 extends over 14 amino acids. CDR1 SGHRS and CDR2 YFSETQ come from the germline V gene.

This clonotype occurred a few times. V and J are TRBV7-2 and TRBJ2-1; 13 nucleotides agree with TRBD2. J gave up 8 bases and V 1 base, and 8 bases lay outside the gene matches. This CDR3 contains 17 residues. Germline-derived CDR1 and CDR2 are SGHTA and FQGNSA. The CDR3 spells CASSLGILAGGLHEQFF. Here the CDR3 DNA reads TGTGCCAGCAGCTTAGGGATACTAGCGGGGGGGCTCCATGAGCAGTTCTTC.

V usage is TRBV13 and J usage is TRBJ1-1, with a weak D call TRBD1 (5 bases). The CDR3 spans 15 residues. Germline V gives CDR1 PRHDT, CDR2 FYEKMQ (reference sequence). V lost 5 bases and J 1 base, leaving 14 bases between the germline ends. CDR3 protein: CASSPALGQNTEAFF. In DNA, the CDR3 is TGTGCCAGCAGCCCGGCCCTAGGACAGAACACTGAAGCTTTCTTT.

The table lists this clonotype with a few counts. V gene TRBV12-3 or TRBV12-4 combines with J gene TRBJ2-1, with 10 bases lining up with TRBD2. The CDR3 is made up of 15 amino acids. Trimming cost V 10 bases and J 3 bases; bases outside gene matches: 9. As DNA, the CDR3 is TGTGCCACCCACCCTAGCGGGGGATTCTACAATGAGCAGTTCTTC. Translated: CATHPSGGFYNEQFF.

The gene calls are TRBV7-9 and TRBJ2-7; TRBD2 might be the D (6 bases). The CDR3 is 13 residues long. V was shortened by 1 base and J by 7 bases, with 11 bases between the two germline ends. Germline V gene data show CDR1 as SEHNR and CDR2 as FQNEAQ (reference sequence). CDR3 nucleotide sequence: TGTGCCAGCAGCTTAGTATCCGGGGGTGAGCAGTACTTC. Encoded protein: CASSLVSGGEQYF.

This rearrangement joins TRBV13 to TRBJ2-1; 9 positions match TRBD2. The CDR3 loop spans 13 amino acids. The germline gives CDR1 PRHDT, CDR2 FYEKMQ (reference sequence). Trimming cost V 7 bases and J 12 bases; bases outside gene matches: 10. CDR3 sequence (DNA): TGTGCCAGCACTAGCGGGGACCTTCCGGGGCAGTTCTTC. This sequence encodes CASTSGDLPGQFF. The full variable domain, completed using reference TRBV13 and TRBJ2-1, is AAGVIQSPRHLIKEKRETATLKCYPIPRHDTVYWYQQGPGQDPQFLISFYEKMQSDKGSIPDRFSAQQFSDYHSELNMSSLELGDSALYFCASTSGDLPGQFFGPGTRLTVL.

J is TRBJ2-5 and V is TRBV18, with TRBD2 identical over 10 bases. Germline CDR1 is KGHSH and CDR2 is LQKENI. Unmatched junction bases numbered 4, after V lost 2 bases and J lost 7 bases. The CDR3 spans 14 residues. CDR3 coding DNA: TGTGCCAGCTCACCATCCGGGACTAGCGTGACCCAGTACTTC. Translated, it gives CASSPSGTSVTQYF.

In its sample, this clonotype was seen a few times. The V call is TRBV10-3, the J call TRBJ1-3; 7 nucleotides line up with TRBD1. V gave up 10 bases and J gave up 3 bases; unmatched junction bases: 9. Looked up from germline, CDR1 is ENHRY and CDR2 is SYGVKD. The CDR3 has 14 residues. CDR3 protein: CATQRDSFGNTIYF. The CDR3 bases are TGTGCCACCCAGAGGGACAGTTTTGGAAACACCATATATTTT.

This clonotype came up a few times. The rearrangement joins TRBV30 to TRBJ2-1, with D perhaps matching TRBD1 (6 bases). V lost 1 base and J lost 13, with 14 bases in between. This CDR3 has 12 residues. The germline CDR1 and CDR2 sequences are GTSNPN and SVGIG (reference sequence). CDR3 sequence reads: CAWSGDILIQFF. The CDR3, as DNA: TGTGCCTGGAGTGGGGACATCCTAATACAGTTCTTC.

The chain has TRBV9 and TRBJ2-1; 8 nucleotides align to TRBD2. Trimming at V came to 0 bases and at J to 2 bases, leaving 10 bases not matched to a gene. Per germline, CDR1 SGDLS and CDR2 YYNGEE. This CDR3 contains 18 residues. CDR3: CASSVGRSGGPTYNEQFF. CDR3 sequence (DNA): TGTGCCAGCAGCGTAGGTAGAAGCGGGGGTCCAACCTACAATGAGCAGTTCTTC.

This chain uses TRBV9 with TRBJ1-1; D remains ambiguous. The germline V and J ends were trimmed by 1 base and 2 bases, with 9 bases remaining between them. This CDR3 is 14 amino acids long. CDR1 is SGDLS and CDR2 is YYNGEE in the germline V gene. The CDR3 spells CASSVSGGNTEAFF. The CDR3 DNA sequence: TGTGCCAGCAGCGTATCAGGCGGCAACACTGAAGCTTTCTTT.

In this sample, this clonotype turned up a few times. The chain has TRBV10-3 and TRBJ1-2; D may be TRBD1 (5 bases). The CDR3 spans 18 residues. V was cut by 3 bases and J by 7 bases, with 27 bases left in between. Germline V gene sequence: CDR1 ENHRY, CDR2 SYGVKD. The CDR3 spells CAISELGEGQRWGRGYTF. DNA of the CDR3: TGTGCCATCAGTGAACTGGGGGAAGGACAACGGTGGGGTCGTGGCTACACCTTC.

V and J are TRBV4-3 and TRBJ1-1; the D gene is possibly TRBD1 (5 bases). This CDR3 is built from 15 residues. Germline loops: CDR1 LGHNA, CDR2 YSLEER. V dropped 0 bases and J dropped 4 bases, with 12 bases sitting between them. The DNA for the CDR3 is TGCGCCAGCAGCCAAGATTCGGGGGGGGTCACTGAAGCTTTCTTT. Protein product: CASSQDSGGVTEAFF.

The CDR3 spells CATSRDPPPGRYGYTF. Written as DNA, the CDR3 is TGTGCCACCAGCAGAGACCCGCCCCCGGGGCGCTATGGCTACACCTTC. V gene TRBV15 combines with J gene TRBJ1-2; a possible D gene is TRBD1 (5 bases). This CDR3 comprises 16 residues. The germline V gene encodes CDR1 LNHNV and CDR2 YYDKDF (reference sequence). The ends were cut back, 0 bases at V and 4 bases at J, with 15 bases in the middle.

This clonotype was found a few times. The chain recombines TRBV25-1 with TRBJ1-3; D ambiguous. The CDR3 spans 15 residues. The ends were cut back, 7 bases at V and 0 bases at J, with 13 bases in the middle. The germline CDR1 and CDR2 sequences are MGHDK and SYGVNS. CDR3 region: CASIPFPSSGNTIYF. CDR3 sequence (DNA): TGTGCCAGCATCCCATTTCCCAGCTCTGGAAACACCATATATTTT.

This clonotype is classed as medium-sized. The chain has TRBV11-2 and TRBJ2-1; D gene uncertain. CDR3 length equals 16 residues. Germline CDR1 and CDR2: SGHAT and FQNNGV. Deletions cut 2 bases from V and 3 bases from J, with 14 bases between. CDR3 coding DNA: TGTGCCAGCAGCTTATTGTCCCCGGAGTACTACAATGAGCAGTTCTTC. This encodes CASSLLSPEYYNEQFF.